This T cell receptor beta chain was documented in a study of cytomegalovirus exposure and HLA in healthy donors. Per the germline V gene, CDR1 is SGHRS and CDR2 is YFSETQ. The CDR3 length is 16 residues. V dropped 1 base and J dropped 0 bases, with 10 bases sitting between them. Amplification used 60 Vbeta primers and 13 Jbeta primers. The repertoire was sequenced with immunoSEQ multiplex PCR; TCRdb's copy has only in-frame clones and lacks some. The profile shows 100,000 to 120,000 clones, roughly 12% of them singletons. V and J are TRBV5-1 and TRBJ1-4; D gene ambiguous. Specimen: PBMCs. The TCR originated in a man aged 35 to 55 in good health and CMV-seropositive. The CDR3 DNA sequence: TGCGCCAGCAGCTTGTACCCAGCGGCAACTAATGAAAAACTGTTTTTT. Translating gives CASSLYPAATNEKLFF.